One and the same sample provided the 30 T cell receptor beta chains below, sequenced in a study of blood T cell repertoires in COVID-19. Generated by immunoSEQ multiplex PCR, the TCRdb table keeps only in-frame clones and is missing some. The table shows just over 300,000 clones, with nearly 90% occurring only once. The source material was peripheral blood. The source is a woman aged 25 to 45 with COVID-19, enrolled during active disease.

This chain joins TRBV4-1 and TRBJ2-7; D is perhaps TRBD2 (5 bases). Germline CDR1 MGHRA, CDR2 YSYEKL. The CDR3 consists of 14 residues. V lost 0 bases, J lost 3 bases, and 9 bases lay in between. The CDR3 protein is CASSQDSGGYEQYF. CDR3 in DNA: TGCGCCAGCAGCCAAGATTCCGGAGGCTACGAGCAGTACTTC.

The rearrangement links TRBV7-2 to TRBJ1-3; perhaps TRBD1 as D (6 bases). V was cut by 5 bases and J by 3 bases, with 11 bases left in between. CDR3 length equals 14 residues. Germline V gene data show CDR1 as SGHTA and CDR2 as FQGNSA. CDR3 residues: CASSTHRDGNTIYF. Written as DNA, the CDR3 is TGTGCCAGCAGCACACACAGGGATGGAAACACCATATATTTT.

The V call is TRBV14, the J call TRBJ1-6; D call uncertain. Germline V gives CDR1 SGHDN, CDR2 FVKESK. Between the trimmed V and J ends, which lost 4 bases and 6 bases, there was a span of 4 bases. The CDR3 covers 12 residues. CDR3 bases: TGTGCCAGCAGCCCTATTAATTCACCCCTCCACTTT. Amino acids: CASSPINSPLHF.

The chain employs TRBV3-1 (or the pseudogene TRBV3-2) and TRBJ2-5; 9 bases are shared with TRBD1. From germline, CDR1 is LGHDT and CDR2 YNNKEL (reference sequence). The trim removed 4 bases at V and 5 bases at J, leaving 5 bases unmatched. This CDR3 contains 14 residues. The CDR3 nucleotides are TGTGCCAGCAGCCTCACAGGGGGCCAGGAGACCCAGTACTTC. It yields the protein CASSLTGGQETQYF.

The chain links TRBV7-9 to TRBJ2-3; D might be TRBD2 (6 bases). V lost 1 base and J 2 bases, leaving 16 bases between the germline ends. Per germline, CDR1 SEHNR and CDR2 FQNEAQ (reference sequence). This CDR3 has 17 residues. CDR3 sequence: CASSLGLLLASTDTQYF. The CDR3 region has the DNA TGTGCCAGCAGCTTAGGACTTCTTCTAGCGTCCACAGATACGCAGTATTTT.

The genes are TRBV19 and TRBJ2-2; 7 bases map to TRBD1. Germline V CDR1 and CDR2: LNHDA, SQIVND (reference sequence). The CDR3 totals 15 residues. Trimming removed 6 bases from V and 1 base from J; junction bases left unmatched: 5. The CDR3 region is CASRRRQGNTGELFF. The DNA for the CDR3 is TGTGCCAGTAGGAGAAGACAGGGGAACACCGGGGAGCTGTTTTTT.

CDR3 DNA sequence: TGTGCCAGCAGTTCCTCAGGGGGAAACACCATATATTTT. Translating gives CASSSSGGNTIYF. V gene TRBV12-3 or TRBV12-4 combines with J gene TRBJ1-3; tentatively, D is TRBD1 (5 bases). This CDR3 comprises 13 residues. The V end was cut by 4 bases, the J end by 4 bases, with 8 bases between.

The chain couples TRBV5-6 to TRBJ2-1; 7 nucleotides agree with TRBD2. CDR3 length equals 15 residues. Germline assignment: CDR1 SGHDT and CDR2 YYEEEE. V lost 2 bases and J lost 9; bases outside the gene matches: 11. Here the CDR3 DNA reads TGTGCCAGCAGCTTCTGGACGGGGGAGGGTGGTGAGCAGTTCTTC. Translation gives CASSFWTGEGGEQFF.

The rearrangement joins TRBV12-3 or TRBV12-4 to TRBJ2-5; TRBD2 might be the D (6 bases). Trimming took off 9 bases at V and 4 bases at J, with 12 bases between the two ends. The CDR3 has 12 residues. The CDR3 is CASTSSGETQYF. The CDR3 nucleotides are TGTGCCAGTACTAGCAGCGGAGAGACCCAGTACTTC.

This clone was observed a single time. V and J are TRBV20-1 and TRBJ2-3; D unresolved. The V gene's germline CDR1 is DFQATT and CDR2 SNEGSKA (reference sequence). V lost 6 bases and J 5 bases, leaving 6 bases between the germline ends. The CDR3 consists of 10 residues. The CDR3 loop reads CSAPVDTQYF. The CDR3 DNA reads TGCAGTGCCCCGGTAGATACGCAGTATTTT.

The chain recombines TRBV7-9 with TRBJ1-2; D not certain. The length of the CDR3 is 10 residues. Trimming took off 10 bases at V and 2 bases at J, with 5 bases between the two ends. Germline CDR1 and CDR2: SEHNR and FQNEAQ (reference sequence). The CDR3 region has the DNA TGTGCCACCTCCAACTATGGCTACACCTTC. Protein product: CATSNYGYTF.

V gene TRBV4-2 combines with J gene TRBJ2-5; 13 nucleotides match TRBD2. With 0 bases clipped from V and 5 bases from J, the junction kept 12 bases outside the gene matches. CDR3 size: 19 residues. Per the germline V gene, CDR1 is LGHNA and CDR2 is YNFKEQ. Here the CDR3 reads CASSQDIVTSGGARETQYF. Here the CDR3 DNA reads TGTGCCAGCAGCCAAGATATTGTTACTAGCGGGGGGGCCAGGGAGACCCAGTACTTC.

The V and J genes are TRBV19 and TRBJ1-1; D possibly corresponds to TRBD1 (5 bases). The CDR3 sequence is 13 residues long. Germline CDR1 LNHDA, CDR2 SQIVND (reference sequence). Trimming left V 9 bases short and J 0 bases short, with 11 bases between. The CDR3: CASTGLLNTEAFF. In DNA form, the CDR3 reads TGTGCCAGCACGGGACTCCTGAACACTGAAGCTTTCTTT.

The chain carries TRBV7-8 and TRBJ1-4; 7 bases match TRBD1. Germline V gene data show CDR1 as SGHVS and CDR2 as FQNEAQ. CDR3 size: 13 residues. V trimming: 7 bases; J trimming: 7 bases; junction bases outside the gene matches: 6. CDR3 sequence reads: CASNQGGGEKLFF. CDR3 in DNA: TGTGCCAGCAACCAAGGGGGCGGTGAAAAACTGTTTTTT.

This chain connects TRBV5-6 to TRBJ1-1, with D unresolved. V was clipped by 4 bases and J by 3 bases, with 19 bases between them. This CDR3 is 16 amino acids long. Per the germline V gene, CDR1 is SGHDT and CDR2 is YYEEEE. CDR3 sequence: CASSALGSMEHTEAFF. CDR3 coding DNA: TGTGCCAGCAGCGCCCTCGGATCCATGGAGCACACTGAAGCTTTCTTT.

This rearrangement joins TRBV12-3 or TRBV12-4 to TRBJ1-2, with D tentatively TRBD1 (5 bases). Trimming cost V 6 bases and J 3 bases, with 11 bases left between them. The CDR3 is made up of 13 amino acids. The DNA for the CDR3 is TGTGCCAGCAGCCCACAGGAGTACTATGGCTACACCTTC. It is translated as CASSPQEYYGYTF.

The V and J genes are TRBV7-3 and TRBJ2-3, with TRBD2 matching 14 bases. Trimming at V came to 6 bases and at J to 1 base, leaving 6 bases not matched to a gene. The germline gives CDR1 SGHTA, CDR2 FQGTGA. The CDR3 runs 17 residues. CDR3 in amino acids: CASSPGLAGVGTDTQYF. CDR3 coding DNA: TGTGCCAGCAGTCCGGGACTAGCGGGGGTCGGCACAGATACGCAGTATTTT.

The J gene is TRBJ1-4, the V gene TRBV16, with D perhaps TRBD1 (6 bases). This CDR3 contains 14 residues. Germline CDR1 and CDR2: KGHSY and FQNENV. V dropped 2 bases and J dropped 6 bases, with 10 bases sitting between them. The CDR3 DNA reads TGTGCCAGCAGCCAAAGACAGGTCGATGAAAAACTGTTTTTT. It encodes CASSQRQVDEKLFF.

The chain couples TRBV6-5 to TRBJ2-1, with D maybe TRBD1 (6 bases). V lost 6 bases and J 6 bases, leaving 12 bases between the germline ends. Germline CDR1 reads MNHEY; CDR2 reads SVGAGI. The CDR3 consists of 13 residues. The CDR3 DNA sequence: TGTGCCAGCAGCATACAGGGCCCCAATGAGCAGTTCTTC. Protein: CASSIQGPNEQFF.

V and J are TRBV29-1 and TRBJ2-7, with D possibly TRBD2 on 6 matching bases. The ends were cut back, 3 bases at V and 8 bases at J, with 8 bases in the middle. The CDR3 is made up of 10 amino acids. Germline-derived CDR1 and CDR2 are SQVTM and ANQGSEA. The CDR3 nucleotides are TGCAGCGTTGAGCGGGGCCAGCAGTACTTC. Translation gives CSVERGQQYF.

The chain combines TRBV24-1 with TRBJ1-3; D uncertain. Trimming removed 12 bases at V and 3 bases at J, with 20 bases between. The CDR3 extends over 15 amino acids. In germline, CDR1 is KGHDR, CDR2 SFDVKD. The CDR3 here is CAPIKGGAGGNTIYF. DNA of the CDR3: TGTGCCCCCATTAAAGGAGGAGCGGGTGGAAACACCATATATTTT.

This chain uses TRBV3-1 (or the pseudogene TRBV3-2) with TRBJ2-3; TRBD2 might be the D (6 bases). This CDR3 is 15 amino acids long. Germline V gene sequence: CDR1 LGHDT, CDR2 YNNKEL (reference sequence). Trimming pared 1 base from V and 6 bases from J, leaving 14 bases between. CDR3 sequence (DNA): TGTGCCAGCAGCCAAGGTGTCCTAGCGAGGGATACGCAGTATTTT. It yields the protein CASSQGVLARDTQYF.

The V call is TRBV19, the J call TRBJ1-5; weak D call: TRBD1 (5 bases). CDR3 length: 13 amino acids. Looked up from germline, CDR1 is LNHDA and CDR2 is SQIVND (reference sequence). V gave up 7 bases and J gave up 2 bases, with 9 bases separating them. In nucleotides, the CDR3 is TGTGCCAGTAAACCAGGGCGCAATCAGCCCCAGCATTTT. It yields the protein CASKPGRNQPQHF.

This clone occurred once. The CDR3 DNA sequence: TGTGCCAGCAGTTTATCAGGGATGAATGAGCAGTTCTTC. Residues: CASSLSGMNEQFF. The chain is built from TRBV28 and TRBJ2-1, with D possibly TRBD1 on 5 matching bases. The CDR3 extends over 13 amino acids. Germline V CDR1 and CDR2: MDHEN, SYDVKM. Trimming took off 1 base at V and 7 bases at J, with 8 bases between the two ends.

The V gene is TRBV7-3, the J gene TRBJ2-1; 8 nucleotides line up with TRBD1. The CDR3 has 15 amino acids. V lost 3 bases, J lost 3 bases, and 4 bases stayed unmatched. The germline V gene has CDR1 SGHTA and CDR2 FQGTGA. Here the CDR3 DNA reads TGTGCCAGCAGCTTCGACAGGGGAAGCTACAATGAGCAGTTCTTC. Protein sequence: CASSFDRGSYNEQFF.

The gene calls are TRBV7-2 and TRBJ1-2; the D gene is possibly TRBD1 (5 bases). In germline, CDR1 is SGHTA, CDR2 FQGNSA. Between the trimmed V and J ends, which lost 7 bases and 6 bases, there was a span of 24 bases. The CDR3 extends over 16 amino acids. The CDR3 bases are TGTGCCAGCACCTCCTCTGGGCAGGGAAAAGTGCATGGCTACACCTTC. Translation: CASTSSGQGKVHGYTF.

This clone was seen only a few times. The chain has TRBV13 and TRBJ1-2; 7 bases are a match to TRBD1. The V gene's germline CDR1 is PRHDT and CDR2 FYEKMQ (reference sequence). The V and J ends lost 2 bases and 3 bases, in that order; junction bases with no gene match: 6. This CDR3 has 15 residues. The CDR3 DNA reads TGTGCCAGCAGCTTACGCGACAGGGACGACTATGGCTACACCTTC. This codes for CASSLRDRDDYGYTF.

The chain combines TRBV11-3 with TRBJ2-3, with TRBD2 as a possible D gene (6 bases). The CDR3 totals 16 residues. Germline CDR1 is SGHNT and CDR2 is YENEEA. V was pared by 4 bases and J by 2 bases, with 16 bases between. CDR3: CASSYPEGTFTDTQYF. The CDR3 nucleotides read TGTGCCAGCAGCTACCCGGAGGGCACATTCACAGATACGCAGTATTTT.

The chain is built from TRBV5-4 and TRBJ2-3, with 11 positions matching TRBD2. V lost 0 bases, J lost 4 bases, and 1 base stayed unmatched. Germline values: CDR1 SGHNT, CDR2 YYREEE (reference sequence). CDR3 length equals 15 residues. The CDR3 sequence is CASSLGGLAADTQYF. The CDR3 DNA is TGTGCCAGCAGCTTGGGGGGACTAGCGGCAGATACGCAGTATTTT.

The chain uses TRBV10-2 and TRBJ2-5; tentatively, D is TRBD2 (6 bases). The V gene lost 3 bases and the J gene lost 1 base, with 9 bases spanning the gap. CDR3 length: 14 residues. Per the germline V gene, CDR1 is WSHSY and CDR2 is SAAADI. CDR3 in DNA: TGCGCCAGCAGTGAACGGGGGAGCCAAGAGACCCAGTACTTC. It yields the protein CASSERGSQETQYF.